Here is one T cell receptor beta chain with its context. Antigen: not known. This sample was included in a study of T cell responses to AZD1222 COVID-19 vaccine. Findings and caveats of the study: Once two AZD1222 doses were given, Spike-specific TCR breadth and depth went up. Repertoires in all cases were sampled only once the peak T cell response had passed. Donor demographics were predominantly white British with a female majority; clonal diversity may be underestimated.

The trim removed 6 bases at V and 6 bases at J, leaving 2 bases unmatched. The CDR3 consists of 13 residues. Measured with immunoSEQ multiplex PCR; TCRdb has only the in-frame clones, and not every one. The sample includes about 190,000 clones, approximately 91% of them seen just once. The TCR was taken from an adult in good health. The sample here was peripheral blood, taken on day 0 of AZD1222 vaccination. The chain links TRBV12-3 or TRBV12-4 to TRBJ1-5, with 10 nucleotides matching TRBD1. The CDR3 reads CASSDRGRQPQHF. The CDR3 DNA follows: TGTGCCAGCAGCGACAGGGGGCGTCAGCCCCAGCATTTT.